This T cell receptor (beta chain) appears in the sequencing data of a study of T cell clonality in common variable immunodeficiency. The method was immunoSEQ multiplex PCR; TCRdb's version includes in-frame clones alone and lacks a portion of them. Recorded here are 75,000 to 85,000 clones, none singletons. This clone was detected ten times or more. Its antigen is unidentified. The read ends 3 residues shy of where the CDR3 ends; the end is completed using the germline J gene. General study points: CVID subjects shared fewer TCRbeta clones than healthy controls did. What drives increased CVID clonality needs T cell subpopulation sequencing.

The CDR3 has 14 amino acids. V was clipped by 0 bases and J by 0 bases, with 6 bases between them. The V gene's germline CDR1 is SGHRS and CDR2 YFSETQ. The TCR comes from a person between 18 and 75 years old in good health. The chain joins TRBV5-1 to TRBJ1-2; no definite D call. Sequenced: peripheral blood mononuclear cells. The CDR3 is CASSLDRSNYGYTF. The part of the CDR3 DNA that was read is TGCGCCAGCAGCTTGGACAGATCTAACTATGGC.